The 21 T cell receptor beta chains below were found in one sample sequenced in a study of sequential checkpoint blockade in melanoma. Treatment meaning: randomized to nivolumab then ipilimumab (arm A) or the reverse (arm B). The method was immunoSEQ multiplex PCR; TCRdb's version includes in-frame clones alone and lacks a portion of them. The table includes about 17,000 clones, 60% to 75% detected once. The sequenced sample was CD8+ T cells sorted from blood (inferred from file names), obtained from a patient given nivolumab and ipilimumab in sequence. The receptors here all came from a human donor with melanoma.

The chain is built from TRBV9 and TRBJ2-7; D gene unclear. CDR3 size: 13 residues. V was shortened by 0 bases and J by 3 bases, with 7 bases between the two germline ends. Germline assignment: CDR1 SGDLS and CDR2 YYNGEE. The CDR3 DNA is TGTGCCAGCAGCGTAGGGGCCCACTACGAGCAGTACTTC. Protein: CASSVGAHYEQYF.

This clone was counted a few times. The chain links TRBV5-1 to TRBJ2-1, with 13 bases matching TRBD2. V lost 2 bases and J lost 4; bases outside the gene matches: 3. CDR3 length: 16 residues. Germline V gives CDR1 SGHRS, CDR2 YFSETQ. CDR3 loop: CASSFSLAGGYNEQFF. The CDR3 DNA follows: TGCGCCAGCAGCTTTTCACTAGCGGGAGGGTACAATGAGCAGTTCTTC.

Judged by abundance, this clone is medium-sized. The J gene is TRBJ2-7, the V gene TRBV6-1; D is unclear. Germline-derived CDR1 and CDR2 are MNHNS and SASEGT. V was trimmed by 8 bases and J by 6 bases, leaving 5 bases between them. CDR3 size: 9 residues. For the CDR3, the DNA is TGTGCCAGCGGCAGCGAGCAGTACTTC. Translating gives CASGSEQYF.

J is TRBJ2-3 and V is TRBV7-9, with D unresolved. The germline gives CDR1 SEHNR, CDR2 FQNEAQ (reference sequence). V gave up 3 bases and J gave up 3 bases, with 4 bases separating them. CDR3 length: 12 residues. In nucleotides, the CDR3 is TGTGCCAGCAGCTTGAGAACAGATACGCAGTATTTT. Translated, it gives CASSLRTDTQYF.

This chain joins TRBV28 and TRBJ2-1; TRBD2 aligns across 7 bases. Trimming took 5 bases from V and 6 from J; bases not matched to a gene: 4. The germline V gene encodes CDR1 MDHEN and CDR2 SYDVKM. There are 13 residues in the CDR3. CDR3 bases: TGTGCCAGCAGTCCCAGACTAGCCAATGAGCAGTTCTTC. Translating it yields CASSPRLANEQFF.

This clone was seen a few times. V gene TRBV5-4 combines with J gene TRBJ1-6, with D tentatively TRBD1 (6 bases). The ends were cut back, 4 bases at V and 10 bases at J, with 15 bases in the middle. CDR3 length equals 14 residues. Germline CDR1 and CDR2: SGHNT and YYREEE (reference sequence). CDR3 nucleotide sequence: TGTGCCAGCAGCAGCGAGGGGGTAGGGTCACCCCTCCACTTT. This translates into CASSSEGVGSPLHF.

This clone was counted a single time. The chain joins TRBV28 to TRBJ2-1; weak D call: TRBD2 (5 bases). The V end lost 9 bases, the J end lost 5 bases, and 20 bases lay between the germline ends. The CDR3 sequence is 15 residues long. CDR1 and CDR2 (germline): MDHEN, SYDVKM. CDR3 nucleotides: TGTGCCAGTATCTTGGGCCAGGACTGGCACAATGAGCAGTTCTTC. Amino acids: CASILGQDWHNEQFF.

The chain combines TRBV29-1 with TRBJ2-1; 7 nucleotides match TRBD2. Germline V CDR1 and CDR2: SQVTM, ANQGSEA. CDR3 length: 12 amino acids. Trimming removed 1 base from V and 9 bases from J; junction bases left unmatched: 3. The CDR3 coding sequence is TGCAGCGTTGAAGTCGGGGGGATTGAGCAGTTCTTC. Translation: CSVEVGGIEQFF.

The chain recombines TRBV6-6 with TRBJ2-5, with 7 bases fitting TRBD1. Germline CDR1 reads MNHNY; CDR2 reads SVGAGI (reference sequence). V shed 7 bases and J 5 bases; nucleotides not matched to a gene: 10. The length of the CDR3 is 14 residues. In nucleotides, the CDR3 is TGTGCCAGCACCCCGGGAAGGGGGCGGGAGACCCAGTACTTC. Encoded protein: CASTPGRGRETQYF.

The chain employs TRBV27 and TRBJ2-7; 12 bases line up with TRBD2. The CDR3 totals 15 residues. J lost 3 bases, V lost 5 bases, and 5 bases had no gene match. Germline lookup yields CDR1 MNHEY and CDR2 SMNVEV (reference sequence). CDR3 DNA sequence: TGTGCCAGCAGTAGACTAGCGGGGGAGAGCTACGAGCAGTACTTC. Protein: CASSRLAGESYEQYF.

This sequence joins TRBV2 and TRBJ1-2, with 8 positions matching TRBD1. The CDR3 is made up of 15 amino acids. From germline, CDR1 is SNHLY and CDR2 FYNNEI. V was clipped by 3 bases and J by 0 bases; unmatched bases: 3. CDR3 DNA sequence: TGTGCCAGCAGTGAGACAGGGGTCGCTAACTATGGCTACACCTTC. As protein: CASSETGVANYGYTF.

V and J are TRBV7-9 and TRBJ1-1, with D possibly matching TRBD1 (6 bases). This CDR3 is built from 11 residues. V shed 5 bases and J shed 8 bases, with 9 bases lying between them. The V gene's germline CDR1 is SEHNR and CDR2 FQNEAQ (reference sequence). CDR3 amino acids: CASSPDREAFF. In nucleotides, the CDR3 is TGTGCCAGCAGCCCTGACAGGGAAGCTTTCTTT. Drawing the rest from reference TRBV7-9 and TRBJ1-1, the complete variable domain is DTGVSQNPRHKITKRGQNVTFRCDPISEHNRLYWYRQTLGQGPEFLTYFQNEAQLEKSRLLSDRFSAERPKGSFSTLEIQRTEQGDSAMYLCASSPDREAFFGQGTRLTVV.

This clone was observed a single time. This chain joins TRBV9 and TRBJ2-5, with 8 positions matching TRBD2. Trimming took 0 bases from V and 2 from J; bases not matched to a gene: 9. This CDR3 spans 17 amino acids. Germline CDR1 is SGDLS and CDR2 is YYNGEE. CDR3 DNA sequence: TGTGCCAGCAGCGTAGGGCTAACGGGGGGGTCTCAAGAGACCCAGTACTTC. Its protein product is CASSVGLTGGSQETQYF.

V gene TRBV4-1 combines with J gene TRBJ2-7; 7 bases match TRBD1. J lost 5 bases, V lost 2 bases, and 3 bases had no gene match. The germline CDR1 and CDR2 sequences are MGHRA and YSYEKL. The length of the CDR3 is 13 residues. The CDR3 DNA follows: TGCGCCAGCAGCCAAATGGGGACAGACGAGCAGTACTTC. Translation: CASSQMGTDEQYF.

Only a few counts were recorded for this clone. The rearrangement links TRBV13 to TRBJ1-3, with D possibly TRBD1 on 6 matching bases. This CDR3 comprises 14 residues. Per germline, CDR1 PRHDT and CDR2 FYEKMQ (reference sequence). Trimming removed 2 bases from V and 3 bases from J, with 8 bases in between. CDR3 in DNA: TGTGCCAGCAGCTTAACCAGGGGTGGAAACACCATATATTTT. Its translation: CASSLTRGGNTIYF.

The count of this clone is one. The chain recombines TRBV7-2 with TRBJ1-4, with D maybe TRBD1 (5 bases). Germline V gene sequence: CDR1 SGHTA, CDR2 FQGNSA. The CDR3 runs 14 residues. V lost 5 bases and J lost 4, with 11 bases in between. The CDR3 protein is CASSLGHSNEKLFF. The CDR3 coding sequence is TGTGCCAGCAGCCTTGGACATAGTAATGAAAAACTGTTTTTT.

CDR3 sequence reads: CASSQTLAGGYYEQYF. Written as DNA, the CDR3 is TGCGCCAGCAGCCAAACACTAGCGGGGGGGTACTACGAGCAGTACTTC. This chain links TRBV4-3 with TRBJ2-7; 13 bases are a match to TRBD2. Per germline, CDR1 LGHNA and CDR2 YSLEER. The CDR3 consists of 16 residues. The V segment lost 2 bases and the J segment 3 bases; nucleotides outside the gene matches: 4.

This clone was seen a few times. The chain is built from TRBV11-3 and TRBJ1-3, with 7 bases matching TRBD1. Germline assignment: CDR1 SGHNT and CDR2 YENEEA. V dropped 3 bases and J dropped 8; count of bases not matched to a gene: 4. The CDR3 loop spans 13 amino acids. CDR3: CASSFHRGDTIYF. As DNA, the CDR3 is TGTGCCAGCAGCTTCCACAGGGGAGACACCATATATTTT. The variable domain in full, with the rest retrieved from reference TRBV11-3 and TRBJ1-3, is EAGVVQSPRYKIIEKKQPVAFWCNPISGHNTLYWYLQNLGQGPELLIRYENEEAVDDSQLPKDRFSAERLKGVDSTLKIQPAELGDSAVYLCASSFHRGDTIYFGEGSWLTVV.

V and J are TRBV4-3 and TRBJ2-7; 7 nucleotides agree with TRBD1. V gave up 2 bases and J gave up 5 bases; unmatched junction bases: 6. The CDR3 spans 14 residues. CDR1 is LGHNA, CDR2 YSLEER, per germline. This chain's CDR3 is CASSQHTGADEQYF. As DNA, the CDR3 is TGCGCCAGCAGCCAACACACAGGGGCGGACGAGCAGTACTTC.

This rearrangement joins TRBV27 to TRBJ2-6, with 9 bases that match TRBD1. Unmatched junction bases numbered 12, after V lost 6 bases and J lost 0 bases. Germline CDR1 is MNHEY and CDR2 is SMNVEV (reference sequence). The CDR3 runs 19 residues. The CDR3 DNA is TGTGCCAGCAGACCCGGGACAGGGACTACCTTCTCTGGGGCCAACGTCCTGACTTTC. Protein: CASRPGTGTTFSGANVLTF. The full variable domain, its missing parts supplied by reference TRBV27 and TRBJ2-6, is EAQVTQNPRYLITVTGKKLTVTCSQNMNHEYMSWYRQDPGLGLRQIYYSMNVEVTDKGDVPEGYKVSRKEKRNFPLILESPSPNQTSLYFCASRPGTGTTFSGANVLTFGAGSRLTVL.

The chain has TRBV28 and TRBJ2-1, with D perhaps matching TRBD2 (5 bases). The CDR3 extends over 18 amino acids. Germline V gene lookup returns CDR1 MDHEN and CDR2 SYDVKM. V was trimmed by 2 bases and J by 0 bases, leaving 17 bases between them. CDR3 in amino acids: CASSLDEWELSSYNEQFF. The CDR3 DNA follows: TGTGCCAGCAGTTTAGATGAATGGGAGCTGAGCTCCTACAATGAGCAGTTCTTC. The variable domain in full, completed from reference TRBV28 and TRBJ2-1, reads DVKVTQSSRYLVKRTGEKVFLECVQDMDHENMFWYRQDPGLGLRLIYFSYDVKMKEKGDIPEGYSVSREKKERFSLILESASTNQTSMYLCASSLDEWELSSYNEQFFGPGTRLTVL.